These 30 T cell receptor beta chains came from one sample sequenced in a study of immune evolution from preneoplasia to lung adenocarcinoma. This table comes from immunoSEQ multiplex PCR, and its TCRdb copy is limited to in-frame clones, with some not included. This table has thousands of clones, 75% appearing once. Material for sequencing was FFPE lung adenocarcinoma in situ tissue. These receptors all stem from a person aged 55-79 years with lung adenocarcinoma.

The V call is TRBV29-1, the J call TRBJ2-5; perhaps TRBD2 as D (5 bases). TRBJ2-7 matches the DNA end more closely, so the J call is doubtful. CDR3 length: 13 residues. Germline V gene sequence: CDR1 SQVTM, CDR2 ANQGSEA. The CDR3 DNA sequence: TGCAGCGTAAGCGGTTTTGGCTCCTACGAGCAGTACTTC. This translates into CSVSGFGSYEQYF.

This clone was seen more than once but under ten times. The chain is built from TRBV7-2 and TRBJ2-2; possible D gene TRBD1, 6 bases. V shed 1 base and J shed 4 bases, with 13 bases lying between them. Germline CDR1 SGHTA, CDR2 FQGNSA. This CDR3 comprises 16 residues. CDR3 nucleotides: TGTGCCAGCAGCTTAGTCATGGGGGCGATCACCGGGGAGCTGTTTTTT. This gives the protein CASSLVMGAITGELFF. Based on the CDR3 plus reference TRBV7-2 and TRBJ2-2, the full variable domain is GAGVSQSPSNKVTEKGKDVELRCDPISGHTALYWYRQSLGQGLEFLIYFQGNSAPDKSGLPSDRFSAERTGGSVSTLTIQRTQQEDSAVYLCASSLVMGAITGELFFGEGSRLTVL.

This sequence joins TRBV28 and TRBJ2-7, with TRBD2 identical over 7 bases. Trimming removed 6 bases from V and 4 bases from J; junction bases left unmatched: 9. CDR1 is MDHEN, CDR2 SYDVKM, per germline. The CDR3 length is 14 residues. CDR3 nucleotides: TGTGCCAGCAGGGGGAGGGACGGATATTACGAGCAGTACTTC. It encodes CASRGRDGYYEQYF.

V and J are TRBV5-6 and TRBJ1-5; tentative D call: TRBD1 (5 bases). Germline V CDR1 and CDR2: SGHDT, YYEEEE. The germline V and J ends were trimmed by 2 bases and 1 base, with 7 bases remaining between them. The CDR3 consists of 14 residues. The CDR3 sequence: CASSFWDSNQPQHF. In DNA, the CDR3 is TGTGCCAGCAGCTTTTGGGACAGCAATCAGCCCCAGCATTTT.

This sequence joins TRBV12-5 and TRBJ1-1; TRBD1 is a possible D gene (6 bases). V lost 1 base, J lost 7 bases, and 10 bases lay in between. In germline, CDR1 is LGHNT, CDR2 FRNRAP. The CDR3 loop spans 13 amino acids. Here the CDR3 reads CASGLGGTLEAFF. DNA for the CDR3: TGTGCTAGTGGTTTGGGGGGGACACTTGAAGCTTTCTTT. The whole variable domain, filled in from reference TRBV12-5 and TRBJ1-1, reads DARVTQTPRHKVTEMGQEVTMRCQPILGHNTVFWYRQTMMQGLELLAYFRNRAPLDDSGMPKDRFSAEMPDATLATLKIQPSEPRDSAVYFCASGLGGTLEAFFGQGTRLTVV.

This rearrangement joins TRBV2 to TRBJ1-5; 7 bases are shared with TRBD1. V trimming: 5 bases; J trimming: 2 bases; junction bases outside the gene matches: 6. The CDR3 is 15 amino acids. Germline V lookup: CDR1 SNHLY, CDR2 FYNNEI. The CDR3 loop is CASSQQGPGNQPQHF. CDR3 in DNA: TGTGCCAGCAGTCAACAGGGGCCGGGCAATCAGCCCCAGCATTTT. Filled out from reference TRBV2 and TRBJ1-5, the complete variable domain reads EPEVTQTPSHQVTQMGQEVILRCVPISNHLYFYWYRQILGQKVEFLVSFYNNEISEKSEIFDDQFSVERPDGSNFTLKIRSTKLEDSAMYFCASSQQGPGNQPQHFGDGTRLSIL.

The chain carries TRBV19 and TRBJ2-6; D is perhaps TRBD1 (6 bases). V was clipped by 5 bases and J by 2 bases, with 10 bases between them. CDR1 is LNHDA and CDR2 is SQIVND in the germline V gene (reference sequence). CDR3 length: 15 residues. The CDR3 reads CASSSQGTGANVLTF. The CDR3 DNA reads TGTGCCAGTAGTTCACAGGGAACTGGGGCCAACGTCCTGACTTTC.

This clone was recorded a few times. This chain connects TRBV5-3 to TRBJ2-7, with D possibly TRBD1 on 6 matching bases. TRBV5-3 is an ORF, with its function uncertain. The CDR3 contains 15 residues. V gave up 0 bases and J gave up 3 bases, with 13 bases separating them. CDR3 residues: CARSLAQGALYEQYF. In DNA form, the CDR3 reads TGTGCCAGAAGCTTGGCACAGGGTGCCCTCTACGAGCAGTACTTC.

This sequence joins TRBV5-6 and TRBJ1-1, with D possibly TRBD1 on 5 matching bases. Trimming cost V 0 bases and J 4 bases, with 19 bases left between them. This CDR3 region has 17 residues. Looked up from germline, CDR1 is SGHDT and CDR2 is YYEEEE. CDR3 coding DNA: TGTGCCAGCAGCTTGGAATCTCCTGTGAGGGGCGGCACTGAAGCTTTCTTT. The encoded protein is CASSLESPVRGGTEAFF.

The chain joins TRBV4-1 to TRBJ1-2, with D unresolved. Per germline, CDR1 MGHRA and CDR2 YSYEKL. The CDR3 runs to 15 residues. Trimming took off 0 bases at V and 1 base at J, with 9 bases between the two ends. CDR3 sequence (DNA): TGCGCCAGCAGCCAAGATCCGGCCTTTAACTATGGCTACACCTTC. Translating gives CASSQDPAFNYGYTF.

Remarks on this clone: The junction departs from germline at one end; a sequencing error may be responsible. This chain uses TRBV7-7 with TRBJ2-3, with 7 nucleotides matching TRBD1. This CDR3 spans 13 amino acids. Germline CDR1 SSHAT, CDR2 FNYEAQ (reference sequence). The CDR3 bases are TGTGCTAGCAGCTTGACACAGGGGGATACGCAGTATTTT. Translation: CASSLTQGDTQYF.

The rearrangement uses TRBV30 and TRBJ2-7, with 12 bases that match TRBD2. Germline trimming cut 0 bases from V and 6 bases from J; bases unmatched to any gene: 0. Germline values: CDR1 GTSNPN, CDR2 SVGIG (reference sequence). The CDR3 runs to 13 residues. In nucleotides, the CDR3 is TGTGCCTGGAGTGTACTAGCGGGGGGCGAGCAGTACTTC. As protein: CAWSVLAGGEQYF. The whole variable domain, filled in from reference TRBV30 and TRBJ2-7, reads SQTIHQWPATLVQPVGSPLSLECTVEGTSNPNLYWYRQAAGRGLQLLFYSVGIGQISSEVPQNLSASRPQDRQFILSSKKLLLSDSGFYLCAWSVLAGGEQYFGPGTRLTVT.

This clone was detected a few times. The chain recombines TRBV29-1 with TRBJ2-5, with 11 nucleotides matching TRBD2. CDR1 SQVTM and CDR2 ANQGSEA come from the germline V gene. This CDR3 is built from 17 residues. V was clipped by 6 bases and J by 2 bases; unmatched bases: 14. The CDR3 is CSVPSFELAGEQETQYF. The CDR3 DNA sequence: TGCAGCGTCCCCAGCTTTGAACTAGCGGGGGAGCAAGAGACCCAGTACTTC.

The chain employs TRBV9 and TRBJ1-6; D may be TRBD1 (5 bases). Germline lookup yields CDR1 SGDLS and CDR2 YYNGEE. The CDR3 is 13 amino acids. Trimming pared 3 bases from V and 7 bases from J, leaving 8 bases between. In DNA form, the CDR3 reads TGTGCCAGCAGCGCGGGACCCAATTCACCCCTCCACTTT. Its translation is CASSAGPNSPLHF.

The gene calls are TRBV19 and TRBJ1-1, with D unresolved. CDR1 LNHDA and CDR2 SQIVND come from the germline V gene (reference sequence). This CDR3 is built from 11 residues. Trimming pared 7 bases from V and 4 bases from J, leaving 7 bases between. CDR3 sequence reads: CASTASTEAFF. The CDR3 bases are TGTGCCAGTACGGCCAGCACTGAAGCTTTCTTT.

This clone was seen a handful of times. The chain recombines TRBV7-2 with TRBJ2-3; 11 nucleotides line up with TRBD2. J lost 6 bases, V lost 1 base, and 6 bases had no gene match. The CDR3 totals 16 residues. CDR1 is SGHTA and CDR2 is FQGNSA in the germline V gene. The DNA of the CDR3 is TGTGCCAGCAGCTTAGTAGCGGGGGGGCCGTTTGATACGCAGTATTTT. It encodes CASSLVAGGPFDTQYF.

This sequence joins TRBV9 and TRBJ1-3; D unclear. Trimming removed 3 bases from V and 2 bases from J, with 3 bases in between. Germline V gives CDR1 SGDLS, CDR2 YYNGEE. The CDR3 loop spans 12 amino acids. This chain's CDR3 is CASSGPGNTIYF. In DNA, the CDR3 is TGTGCCAGCAGCGGCCCTGGAAACACCATATATTTT.

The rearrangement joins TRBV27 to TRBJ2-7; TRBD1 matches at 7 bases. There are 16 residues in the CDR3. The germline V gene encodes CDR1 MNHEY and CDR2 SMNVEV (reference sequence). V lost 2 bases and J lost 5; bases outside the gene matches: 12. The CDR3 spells CASSLGWTGDLNEQYF. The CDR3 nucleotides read TGTGCCAGCAGTTTAGGGTGGACAGGAGACCTTAACGAGCAGTACTTC.

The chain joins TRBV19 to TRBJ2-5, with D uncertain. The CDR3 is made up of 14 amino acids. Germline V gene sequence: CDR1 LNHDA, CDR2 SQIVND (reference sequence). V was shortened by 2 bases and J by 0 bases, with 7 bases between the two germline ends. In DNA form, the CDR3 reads TGTGCCAGTAGTATACTTTCAGACCAAGAGACCCAGTACTTC. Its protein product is CASSILSDQETQYF.

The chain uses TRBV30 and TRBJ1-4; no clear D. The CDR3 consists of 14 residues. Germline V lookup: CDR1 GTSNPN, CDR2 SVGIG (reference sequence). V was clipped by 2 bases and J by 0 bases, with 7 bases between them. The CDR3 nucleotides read TGTGCCTGGAGTATGTCTGCAACTAATGAAAAACTGTTTTTT. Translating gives CAWSMSATNEKLFF.

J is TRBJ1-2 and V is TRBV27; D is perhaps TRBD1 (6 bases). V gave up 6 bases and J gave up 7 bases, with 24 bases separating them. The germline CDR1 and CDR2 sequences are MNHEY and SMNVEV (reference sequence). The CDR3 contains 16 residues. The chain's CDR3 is CASSTIPGHLGGGYTF. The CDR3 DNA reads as TGTGCCAGCAGCACCATACCGGGACACCTCGGAGGTGGCTACACCTTC.

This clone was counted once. CDR3 amino acids: CASSPEGGGFSSYGYTF. CDR3 coding DNA: TGTGCCAGCAGCCCCGAGGGAGGGGGCTTTAGTAGCTATGGCTACACCTTC. This chain links TRBV11-3 with TRBJ1-2; 7 bases match TRBD1. The V and J ends lost 5 bases and 4 bases, in that order; junction bases with no gene match: 16. Germline V lookup: CDR1 SGHNT, CDR2 YENEEA. The CDR3 length is 17 residues.

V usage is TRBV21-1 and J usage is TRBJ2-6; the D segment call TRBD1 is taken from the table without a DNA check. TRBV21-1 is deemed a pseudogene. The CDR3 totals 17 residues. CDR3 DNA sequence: TGTGCCAGCAGCCGGACAGGGGGCCCCTCTGGGGCCAACGTCCTGACTTTC. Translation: CASSRTGGPSGANVLTF.

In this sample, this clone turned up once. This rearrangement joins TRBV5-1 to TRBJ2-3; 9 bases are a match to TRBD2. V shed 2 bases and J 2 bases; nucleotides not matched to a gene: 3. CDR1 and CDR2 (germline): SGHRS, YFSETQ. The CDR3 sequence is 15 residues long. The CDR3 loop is CASSLSSGDTDTQYF. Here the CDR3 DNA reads TGCGCCAGCAGCTTATCTAGCGGGGACACAGATACGCAGTATTTT. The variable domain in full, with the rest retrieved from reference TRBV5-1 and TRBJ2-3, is KAGVTQTPRYLIKTRGQQVTLSCSPISGHRSVSWYQQTPGQGLQFLFEYFSETQRNKGNFPGRFSGRQFSNSRSEMNVSTLELGDSALYLCASSLSSGDTDTQYFGPGTRLTVL.

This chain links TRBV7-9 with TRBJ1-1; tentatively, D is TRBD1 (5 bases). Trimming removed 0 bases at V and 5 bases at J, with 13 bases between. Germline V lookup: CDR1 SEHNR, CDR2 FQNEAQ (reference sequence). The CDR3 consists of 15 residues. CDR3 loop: CASSLAQEGATEAFF. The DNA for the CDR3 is TGTGCCAGCAGCTTAGCGCAGGAAGGGGCGACTGAAGCTTTCTTT.

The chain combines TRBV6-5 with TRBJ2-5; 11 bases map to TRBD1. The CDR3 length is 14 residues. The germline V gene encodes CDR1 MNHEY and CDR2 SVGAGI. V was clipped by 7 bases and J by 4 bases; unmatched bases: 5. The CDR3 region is CASTRTGGVETQYF. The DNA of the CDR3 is TGTGCCAGCACCCGGACAGGGGGCGTAGAGACCCAGTACTTC.

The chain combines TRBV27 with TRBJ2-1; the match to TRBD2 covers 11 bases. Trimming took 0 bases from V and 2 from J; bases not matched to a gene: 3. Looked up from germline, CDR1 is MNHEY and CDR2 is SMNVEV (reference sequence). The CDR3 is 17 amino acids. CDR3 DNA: TGTGCCAGCAGTTTATCTCTAGCGGGGGGTCCCTACAATGAGCAGTTCTTC. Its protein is CASSLSLAGGPYNEQFF.

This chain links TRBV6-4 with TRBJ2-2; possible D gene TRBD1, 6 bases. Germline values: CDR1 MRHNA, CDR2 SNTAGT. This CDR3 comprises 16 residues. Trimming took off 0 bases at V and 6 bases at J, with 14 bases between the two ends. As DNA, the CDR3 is TGTGCCAGCAGTGACTCGACGGGAACAGGGTCCGGGGAGCTGTTTTTT. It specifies CASSDSTGTGSGELFF.

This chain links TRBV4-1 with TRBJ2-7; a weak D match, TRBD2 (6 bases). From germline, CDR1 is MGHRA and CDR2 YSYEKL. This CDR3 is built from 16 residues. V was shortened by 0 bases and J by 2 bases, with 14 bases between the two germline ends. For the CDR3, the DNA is TGCGCCAGCAGCCAAGATTGGGGGGTAAAGACCTACGAGCAGTACTTC. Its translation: CASSQDWGVKTYEQYF.

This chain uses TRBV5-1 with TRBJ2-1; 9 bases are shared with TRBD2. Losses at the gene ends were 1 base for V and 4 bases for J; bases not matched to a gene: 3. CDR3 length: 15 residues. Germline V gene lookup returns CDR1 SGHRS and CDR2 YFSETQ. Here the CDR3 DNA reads TGCGCCAGCAGCTTGAGCGGGGGGCCGTACAATGAGCAGTTCTTC. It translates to CASSLSGGPYNEQFF.